The source of this T cell receptor (beta chain) is a study of T-cell memory formation after mild COVID-19. Study results and caveats: Researchers found some responding clones in pre-infection memory, a sign that cross-reactive memory joined. Clones that got smaller from day 15 to 85 had even CD4/CD8, while clones growing later tipped toward CD4+.

V was trimmed by 5 bases and J by 2 bases, leaving 12 bases between them. The germline V gene encodes CDR1 KGHDR and CDR2 SFDVKD. The CDR3 runs 14 residues. 5'RACE with constant-segment primers built TCRalpha and TCRbeta cDNA libraries with UMIs. TCRdb called the 5' RACE reads again in MiXCR, with one record for every CDR3 protein. The sample consists of around 450,000 distinct CDR3 sequences, less than 25% of them appearing once. As for this clonotype: What it binds is not known.

The chain joins TRBV24-1 to TRBJ2-7; maybe TRBD1 (6 bases). The clonotype was recovered from an adult woman who had mild COVID-19 (a few samples of this study predate the infection). Cell type and time point are not known. The sample consisted of PBMCs or a T cell subset sorted from them (not recorded which). The DNA of the CDR3 is TGTGCCACCAGTGGGGCAGGGGACCCCTACGAGCAGTACTTC. Amino acids: CATSGAGDPYEQYF.